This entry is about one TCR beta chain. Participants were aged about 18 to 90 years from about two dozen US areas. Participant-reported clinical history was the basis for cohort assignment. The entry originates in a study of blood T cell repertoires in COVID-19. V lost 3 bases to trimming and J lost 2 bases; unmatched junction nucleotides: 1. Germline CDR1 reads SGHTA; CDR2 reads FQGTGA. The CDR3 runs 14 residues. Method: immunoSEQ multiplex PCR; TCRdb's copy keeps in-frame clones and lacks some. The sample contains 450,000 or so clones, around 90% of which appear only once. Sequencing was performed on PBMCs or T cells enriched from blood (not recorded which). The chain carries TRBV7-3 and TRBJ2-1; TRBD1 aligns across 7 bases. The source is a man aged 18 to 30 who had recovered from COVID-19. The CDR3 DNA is TGTGCCAGCAGCTTCCAGGGGGCCTACAATGAGCAGTTCTTC. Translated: CASSFQGAYNEQFF.